A selection of T cell receptor beta chains follows, all from one sample in a study of cytomegalovirus exposure and HLA in healthy donors. The data were produced by immunoSEQ multiplex PCR, yet TCRdb's version contains in-frame clones alone and is incomplete. The table lists about 140,000 clones, roughly 80% of them singletons. Material for sequencing was PBMCs. The receptors originated from a man aged 35 to 55 in good health and CMV-seronegative. CDR3s include the opening cysteine and the closing phenylalanine or tryptophan. Fields, in order: J gene, V gene, D gene, clone size, CDR3 DNA, CDR3 protein. The D gene is left open where the match is weak. Some rows mark clone size as missing; the rest say once, few, many or name a class of expanded clone.

j_gene: TRBJ2-1; v_gene: TRBV6-5; d_gene: NA; abundance: few; CDR3nt: TGTGCCAGCAGTTACCCCGGGAGTTACAATGAGCAGTTCTTC; CDR3aa: CASSYPGSYNEQFF
j_gene: TRBJ2-2; v_gene: TRBV5-6; d_gene: NA; abundance: NA; CDR3nt: TGTGCCAGCAGCCGGGGTGGGTCCGGGGAGCTGTTTTTT; CDR3aa: CASSRGGSGELFF
j_gene: TRBJ2-7; v_gene: TRBV7-8; d_gene: TRBD2; abundance: NA; CDR3nt: TGTGCCAGCAGCAAGGGACTAGCGGGGGCTATTTATTACGAGCAGTACTTC; CDR3aa: CASSKGLAGAIYYEQYF
j_gene: TRBJ1-5; v_gene: TRBV4-2; d_gene: TRBD1; abundance: few; CDR3nt: TGTGCCAGCAGCGGTAACAGGGGGCTTGATCAGCCCCAGCATTTT; CDR3aa: CASSGNRGLDQPQHF
j_gene: TRBJ2-4; v_gene: TRBV9; d_gene: NA; abundance: NA; CDR3nt: TGTGCCAGCAGCGGAACTAGGAACATTCAGTACTTC; CDR3aa: CASSGTRNIQYF
j_gene: TRBJ2-3; v_gene: TRBV6-5; d_gene: TRBD2; abundance: few; CDR3nt: TGTGCCAGCAGTTACTCACTAGCGGGGAGTACAGATACGCAGTATTTT; CDR3aa: CASSYSLAGSTDTQYF
j_gene: TRBJ2-6; v_gene: TRBV19; d_gene: NA; abundance: NA; CDR3nt: TGTGCCAGTAGTATCACAGGGTCTGGGGCCAACGTCCTGACTTTC; CDR3aa: CASSITGSGANVLTF
j_gene: TRBJ1-5; v_gene: TRBV28; d_gene: NA; abundance: NA; CDR3nt: TGTGCCAGCAGTATATACGGGGGAGGCAATCAGCCCCAGCATTTT; CDR3aa: CASSIYGGGNQPQHF
j_gene: TRBJ2-1; v_gene: TRBV11-2; d_gene: NA; abundance: NA; CDR3nt: TGTGCCAGCAGGCTACTGCGGGGGCGCTCCTACAATGAGCAGTTCTTC; CDR3aa: CASRLLRGRSYNEQFF
j_gene: TRBJ2-3; v_gene: TRBV7-8; d_gene: TRBD2; abundance: NA; CDR3nt: TGTGCCAGCAGCCCCCGCGGGGGGGCGGGGTCAGATACGCAGTATTTT; CDR3aa: CASSPRGGAGSDTQYF
j_gene: TRBJ2-2; v_gene: TRBV7-9; d_gene: NA; abundance: NA; CDR3nt: TGTGCCAGCAGGCTACAGGGTAGCACCGGGGAGCTGTTTTTT; CDR3aa: CASRLQGSTGELFF
j_gene: TRBJ2-7; v_gene: TRBV6-6; d_gene: NA; abundance: NA; CDR3nt: TGTGCCAGCAGTTACTCGCAGACAGGCGGGCAGTACTTC; CDR3aa: CASSYSQTGGQYF
j_gene: TRBJ1-6; v_gene: TRBV4-2; d_gene: NA; abundance: NA; CDR3nt: TGTGCCAGCAGCCAAGAAACAGGAGCGTATAATTCACCCCTCCACTTT; CDR3aa: CASSQETGAYNSPLHF
j_gene: TRBJ1-4; v_gene: TRBV28; d_gene: NA; abundance: once; CDR3nt: TGTGCCAGCAGTTTAGGAGGTTCTAATGAAAAACTGTTTTTT; CDR3aa: CASSLGGSNEKLFF
j_gene: TRBJ1-5; v_gene: TRBV6-1; d_gene: TRBD1; abundance: NA; CDR3nt: TGTGCCAGCAGTGAAAGGGGACAGCCAAATCAGCCCCAGCATTTT; CDR3aa: CASSERGQPNQPQHF
j_gene: TRBJ1-1; v_gene: TRBV13; d_gene: TRBD1; abundance: NA; CDR3nt: TGTGCCAGCAGCTACCAAACGGCCGGACAGGTTTTTAGCACTGAAGCTTTCTTT; CDR3aa: CASSYQTAGQVFSTEAFF
j_gene: TRBJ2-7; v_gene: TRBV9; d_gene: NA; abundance: NA; CDR3nt: TGTGCCAGCAGCCCGTCCGGTGAGGGAATCTACGAGCAGTACTTC; CDR3aa: CASSPSGEGIYEQYF
j_gene: TRBJ2-1; v_gene: TRBV29-1; d_gene: NA; abundance: few; CDR3nt: TGCAGCGTCCTCCTCAGGTACAATGAGCAGTTCTTC; CDR3aa: CSVLLRYNEQFF
j_gene: TRBJ1-6; v_gene: TRBV10-3; d_gene: NA; abundance: few; CDR3nt: TGTGCCACCCAGGGCCCAGTGGCATCACCCCTCCACTTT; CDR3aa: CATQGPVASPLHF
j_gene: TRBJ2-7; v_gene: TRBV6-4; d_gene: NA; abundance: once; CDR3nt: TGTGCCAGCTCCCTTTATTTTGTCCTTCGGGACTACGAGCAGTACTTC; CDR3aa: CASSLYFVLRDYEQYF
j_gene: TRBJ1-4; v_gene: TRBV28; d_gene: NA; abundance: NA; CDR3nt: TGTGCCAGCGGCCAGGGGAGGGGCAAACTGTTTTTT; CDR3aa: CASGQGRGKLFF
j_gene: TRBJ2-2; v_gene: TRBV6-1; d_gene: NA; abundance: NA; CDR3nt: TGTGCCAGCGTTATTTCGAACACCGGGGAGCTGTTTTTT; CDR3aa: CASVISNTGELFF
j_gene: TRBJ1-2; v_gene: TRBV12-5; d_gene: NA; abundance: NA; CDR3nt: TGTGCTAGTGGTTTTTCAGCGTCCTATGGCTACACCTTC; CDR3aa: CASGFSASYGYTF
j_gene: TRBJ2-1; v_gene: TRBV5-4; d_gene: NA; abundance: NA; CDR3nt: TGTGCCAGCAGCCTGAAACTAGGGGGTTCCTACAATGAGCAGTTCTTC; CDR3aa: CASSLKLGGSYNEQFF
j_gene: TRBJ1-1; v_gene: TRBV4-3; d_gene: TRBD1; abundance: few; CDR3nt: TGCGCCAGCAGCCAAGGGACAGGGGGCCCGGCTTTCTTT; CDR3aa: CASSQGTGGPAFF
j_gene: TRBJ2-7; v_gene: TRBV5-4; d_gene: NA; abundance: NA; CDR3nt: TGTGCCAGCAGCTTGGCGGGGGGCAGGTACGAGCAGTACTTC; CDR3aa: CASSLAGGRYEQYF
j_gene: TRBJ2-7; v_gene: TRBV28; d_gene: TRBD1; abundance: NA; CDR3nt: TGTGCCAGCAGTATGTCAGGGGGCGTCTACGAGCAGTACTTC; CDR3aa: CASSMSGGVYEQYF
j_gene: TRBJ1-6; v_gene: TRBV14; d_gene: NA; abundance: few; CDR3nt: TGTGCCAGCAGCGCCCCGAGCTCCTATAATTCACCCCTCCACTTT; CDR3aa: CASSAPSSYNSPLHF
j_gene: TRBJ1-6; v_gene: TRBV10-3; d_gene: TRBD1; abundance: NA; CDR3nt: TGTGCCATCAGTGACCCTGACAGGGGGCGGTATTCACCCCTCCACTTT; CDR3aa: CAISDPDRGRYSPLHF
j_gene: TRBJ1-5; v_gene: TRBV6-5; d_gene: NA; abundance: NA; CDR3nt: TGTGCCAGCAGTTACGAGGGTTTGAGCAATCAGCCCCAGCATTTT; CDR3aa: CASSYEGLSNQPQHF
j_gene: TRBJ2-2; v_gene: TRBV18; d_gene: TRBD1; abundance: once; CDR3nt: TGTGCCAGCTCACTACGACAGGGCGGCGACACCGGGGAGCTGTTTTTT; CDR3aa: CASSLRQGGDTGELFF
j_gene: TRBJ2-7; v_gene: TRBV4-2; d_gene: TRBD1; abundance: NA; CDR3nt: TGTGCCAGCAGCCAAGCCTCAGGGGGAGACTACGAGCAGTACTTC; CDR3aa: CASSQASGGDYEQYF